This entry concerns a single T cell receptor (beta chain). This clonotype was observed many times. Its antigen is not yet known. Base qualities are not recorded, but no much larger clone differs from it by a single base. Library preparation employed multiplex PCR. The sequencer was an Illumina HiSeq 4000. TCR beta libraries were built with iRepertoire HTBI primers and Arm-PCR amplification of CDR3 regions. Gel purification was performed on PCR products prior to sequencing. The authors processed their data as follows. A total of around 59 TRBV and more than twelve TRBJ segments were identified across samples and were used for gene usage analysis of CDR3 amino acid clonotypes. Filtered high-quality paired reads were merged into contigs using COPE and FqMerger. BLAST was used to align contigs to the IMGT TRBV, TRBD and TRBJ reference genes, and CDR3 was defined following IMGT. Clonotypes above 0.1% frequency were classified as highly expanded clones. Shannon entropy served as the measure of repertoire diversity, while the Gini coefficient captured V-J evenness. A clonotype was considered public if more than one individual shared it. TCRdb handled the public reads itself, with Q25 trimming in fastp and clone calling in MiXCR, and kept productive beta chains. Each entry merges the rows of one CDR3 protein and shows their most common DNA and genes. TCRdb's processing, not the study's, gives the V and J calls here. Here the sample has 350,000 to 450,000 distinct CDR3 sequences; 14% to 15% occur a single time. 15% to 20% of the sample is held by the ten biggest clonotypes.

The time point label for this specimen denotes: newly diagnosed GD, antithyroid drugs for less than 3 months. RNA was extracted from PBMCs in TRIzol for both TCR sequencing and RNA sequencing. Graves' disease was diagnosed according to American Thyroid Association guidelines. Recruitment of patients was carried out at an endocrinology department in Xi'an, China. From each patient, about 9 milliliters of peripheral blood was collected into an EDTA anticoagulant tube. Ficoll Paque Plus density gradient separation was used to isolate PBMCs, and no further T cell sorting was performed. An Agilent 2100 Bioanalyzer and agarose gel were used to check RNA quality, and a NanoDrop 2000 was used to measure RNA concentration. Ends trimmed: V by 4 bases, J by 3 bases; bases unmatched to a gene: 10. The CDR3 runs 16 residues from the cysteine to the phenylalanine. CDR3 DNA only is kept here, 48 bases in frame from base 1. For CDR1 and CDR2, the germline V gene lists MGHRA and YSYEKL.

This sample was taken from a study of regulatory T cells in long-lasting Graves disease (TCRdb year 2021). Regarding the complete study: Newly diagnosed Graves' disease patients had taken antithyroid drugs for less than 3 months. Persistent Graves' disease patients were compared with newly diagnosed Graves' disease patients by peripheral blood TCR sequencing and RNA sequencing. A total of about 35 samples underwent TCR sequencing, from about 13 patients with persistent Graves' disease and approximately 20 patients with newly diagnosed Graves' disease. The study took place in China and was registered as a clinical trial.

Study-level results and caveats: Peripheral blood alone was examined, since thyroid tissue, which constituted the primary lesion, could not be accessed. Compared with newly diagnosed patients, patients with persistent Graves' disease had lower TCR Shannon entropy and fewer highly expanded clones, which suggests clonal expansion. Preferential use of TRBV28, TRBJ1-2 and TRBJ2-5 was observed in persistent disease, whereas TRBV20-1 and TRBJ2-1 were favored in newly diagnosed disease. Sequencing and analysis were restricted to the TCR beta chain. Patients with persistent disease shared more public clonotypes (approximately 2,500) than newly diagnosed patients did (966). The authors noted that the small sample size was a limitation that may lower accuracy.

The sample was also reused in another study, on T cells in Graves' hyperthyroidism and ophthalmopathy. That second report states: Stable Graves' hyperthyroidism was defined as no progression to ophthalmopathy during 18 months of follow-up. Hyperthyroidism patients were newly diagnosed, with disease duration under 2 months, and aged 18 to 65 years. Patients with uncontrolled infections, other autoimmune diseases, pregnancy or lactation were excluded. Diagnoses relied on clinical symptoms, serum thyroxine and TRAb, thyroid ultrasound and orbital computed tomography. A first-round RT-PCR of the TCR CDR3 used the HTBI primer set with the Qiagen OneStep RT-PCR kit. Blood samples also contained most of the expanded thyroid clonotypes (frequency above 0.001), which suggests that blood repertoires may reflect thyroid immune responses. In cross-validation, a model built on a 13 V-J signature told ophthalmopathy apart from stable hyperthyroidism with 87.88% sensitivity and around 81% specificity, and in testing the same model reached 80%/75%. During validation, the model predicted progression to ophthalmopathy a median of about 6.5 months ahead of onset, with approximately 70% sensitivity and roughly 72% specificity. TCR V-J signatures able to tell the groups apart were searched for in a discovery cohort of some 97 patients, of whom more than 40 had Graves' ophthalmopathy and around 57 had stable Graves' hyperthyroidism. Prospective prediction of ophthalmopathy was tested in an independent validation cohort consisting of roughly 20 hyperthyroidism patients and some 15 patients who later progressed to ophthalmopathy. The 100 discovery patients were randomly divided into training and test sets at a 7:3 ratio. In roughly six Graves' hyperthyroidism patients, the study also compared T-cell repertoires from thyroid tissue with T-cell repertoires from blood. Following sampling, methimazole starting at 30 mg daily was given to hyperthyroidism patients, and high-dose intravenous methylprednisolone was given to ophthalmopathy patients. Libraries were constructed in a second round of multiplex PCR, after which size selection and purification were carried out. Paired-end sequencing of the libraries was performed with 100 bp reads on an Illumina HiSeq2000. SOAPnuke was used to process the raw data, with reads discarded if the reads contained adapters or uncalled bases, had a mean Phred below 15, or lacked an exact constant-primer or identifier match. COPE v1.2.5 was used to merge high-quality paired reads, and clonotypes were defined as unique nucleotide sequences. Clonotypes were aligned to IMGT TRBV, TRBD and TRBJ reference segments using MiTCR v1.1. The analysis included only V-J combinations with a frequency above 0.0001, which together covered 99% to 99.2% of the repertoires. A TCS score was defined as the ratio of F50 (clonal expansion) to E x V (chaos), with BLOSUM62-based TCRdist applied between CDR3 peptides within each V-J. Welch's t-statistics and random forest reduced around 550 V-J features to roughly 13, which were used in a naive Bayes classifier (R e1071). Sample size was not statistically predetermined, and investigators were not blinded to group allocation. The paper reports TCR Vbeta CDR3 sequencing of roughly 140 peripheral blood samples: around 45 ophthalmopathy, 70 to 85 hyperthyroidism and around 17 progressor patients.

The TCR sequence derives from a young woman with Graves disease. Donor details come from another sample of the same person, matched by shared clones. The V gene is TRBV4-1 and the J gene is TRBJ2-3, and 7 junctional nucleotides match TRBD2. This specimen consisted of peripheral blood mononuclear cells (PBMCs), obtained at new diagnosis, from a patient treated with antithyroid drugs. The nucleotides read TGCGCCAGCAGCCTGGGGGGGAACCTGAGGACAGATACGCAGTATTTT. Its translation is CASSLGGNLRTDTQYF.